The sequence of this T cell receptor (beta chain) was determined in a study of blood T cell repertoires in COVID-19 (dated by TCRdb to the early 2020s). Broadly, across the study: The collaborator samples originated in the United States, Italy and Spain and spanned the acute and convalescent phases of COVID-19. The material from the prospective study consisted of cDNA or gDNA derived from T cells, B-cell-depleted T cells, or PBMCs. Subjects who had been exposed to COVID-19, were actively infected with it, or had recovered from it provided the deeply sampled blood TCRbeta repertoires that made up the dataset. The repertoires were made available in a free public database intended to serve as a resource for research on the immune response to SARS-CoV-2. Samples came from the ongoing ImmuneRACE study (first 160 participants) plus 1,254 subjects from 6 global collaborators. Sample metadata almost always included a de-identified subject ID, COVID-19 status, age in years and sex. Where HLA class I and class II types were available, the types were taken from metadata supplied by the sample provider, not from assay-based typing. What the work shows at the level of the full study, not this receptor alone: How much clinical and demographic metadata was included differed by source and by participant, and the metadata was provided uncurated.

Counted from cysteine to phenylalanine, this CDR3 has 14 amino acids. Only the CDR3 DNA stays, 42 bases, in frame from base 1. CDR1 KGHDR and CDR2 SFDVKD are derived from the germline V gene. V is trimmed back by 4 bases and J by 6 bases, and the junction contains 3 bases that no gene match accounts for. Of note for this clone: Its antigen is currently not known. The record has no base qualities; no much larger clone is one base away.

Another Seattle source contributed samples from volunteer blood donors who had recovered from COVID-19. Whole blood was collected in K2EDTA tubes by collaborating institutions according to the institutions' own protocols. For TCRbeta analysis, collaborators shipped samples as frozen whole blood, isolated PBMCs, or DNA extracted from either of those sample types. TCRbeta CDR3 regions were amplified from genomic DNA using the immunoSEQ Assay, a bias-controlled multiplex PCR. In the paper's pipeline: Within the assay, amplification of reference gene primers was used to estimate how many nucleated cells each sample contained. Sequence reads were collapsed and filtered to measure the absolute abundance of every unique TCRbeta CDR3 rearrangement. For each sample, productive Simpson clonality was calculated as the square root of Simpson's diversity index across productive rearrangements. The source is immuneACCESS, and TCRdb retained only in-frame sequences with V and J called. Part of the clones is not carried over; for the studies checked, unresolved V genes explain less than half of this, and the remainder is unexplained. That table furnishes V, J and clone size, whereas the DNA furnished D and trimming. This sample has roughly 230,000 clones in its table, and 75% to 90% of those were observed once. Together, the top ten hold about 4.6% of the sample.

In this chain, TRBV24-1 is recombined with TRBJ2-2; TRBD2 agrees with 8 junctional bases. The receptor's source is a woman aged 35 to 49 who had recovered from COVID-19. Sequenced material: peripheral blood. The CDR3 is CATSESGSSGELFF. The DNA is TGTGCCACCAGTGAGAGCGGGAGTTCCGGGGAGCTGTTTTTT.